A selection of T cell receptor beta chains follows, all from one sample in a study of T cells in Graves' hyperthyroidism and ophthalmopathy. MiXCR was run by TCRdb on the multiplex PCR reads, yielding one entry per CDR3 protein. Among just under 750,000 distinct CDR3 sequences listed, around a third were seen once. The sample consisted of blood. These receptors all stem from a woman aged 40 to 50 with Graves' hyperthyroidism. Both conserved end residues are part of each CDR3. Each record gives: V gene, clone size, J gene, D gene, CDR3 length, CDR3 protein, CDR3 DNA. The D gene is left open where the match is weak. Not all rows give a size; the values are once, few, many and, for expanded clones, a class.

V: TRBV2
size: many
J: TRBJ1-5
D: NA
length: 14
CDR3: CASSELGSGQPQHF
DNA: TGTGCCAGCAGTGAGCTGGGCTCGGGGCAGCCCCAGCATTTT

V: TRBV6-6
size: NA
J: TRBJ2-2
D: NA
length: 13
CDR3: CASSGQFTGELFF
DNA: TGTGCCAGCAGTGGACAATTCACCGGGGAGCTGTTTTTT

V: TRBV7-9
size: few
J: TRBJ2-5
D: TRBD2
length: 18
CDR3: CASSLVLASGRSQETQYF
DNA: TGTGCCAGCAGCTTAGTTTTGGCTAGCGGGAGAAGCCAGGAGACCCAGTACTTC

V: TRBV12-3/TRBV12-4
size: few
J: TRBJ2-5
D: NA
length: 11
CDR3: CASRDIETQYF
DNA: TGTGCCAGCAGGGACATCGAGACCCAGTACTTC

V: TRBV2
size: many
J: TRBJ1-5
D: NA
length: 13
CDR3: CASRGTSNQPQHF
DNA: TGTGCCAGCAGAGGGACGAGCAATCAGCCCCAGCATTTT

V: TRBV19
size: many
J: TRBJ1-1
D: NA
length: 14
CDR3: CASSWAGVNTEAFF
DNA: TGTGCCAGTAGTTGGGCAGGGGTGAACACTGAAGCTTTCTTT

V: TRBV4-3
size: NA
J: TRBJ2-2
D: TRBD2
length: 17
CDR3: CASSQDRLAGNTGELFF
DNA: TGCGCCAGCAGCCAAGACCGACTAGCGGGAAACACCGGGGAGCTGTTTTTT

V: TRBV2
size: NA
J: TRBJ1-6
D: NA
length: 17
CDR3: CASSVQNPRFGNSPLHF
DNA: TGTGCCAGCAGTGTTCAGAACCCAAGGTTCGGGAATTCACCCCTCCACTTT

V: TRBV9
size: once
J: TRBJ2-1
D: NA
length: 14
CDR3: CASSNTGTANEQFF
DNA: TGTGCCAGCAGCAACACCGGGACCGCCAATGAGCAGTTCTTC

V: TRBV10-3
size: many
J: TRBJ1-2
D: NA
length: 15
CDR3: CASSEPGERHYGYTF
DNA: TGTGCCAGCAGTGAACCGGGAGAGCGTCACTATGGCTACACCTTC

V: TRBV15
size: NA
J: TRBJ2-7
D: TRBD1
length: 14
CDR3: CATSTGQGDHEQYF
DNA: TGTGCCACCAGCACCGGACAGGGGGATCACGAGCAGTACTTC

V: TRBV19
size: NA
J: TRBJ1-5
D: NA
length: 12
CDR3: CASAQGTQPQHF
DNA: TGTGCCAGTGCCCAAGGGACCCAGCCCCAGCATTTT

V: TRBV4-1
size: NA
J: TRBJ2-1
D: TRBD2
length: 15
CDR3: CASSHESSSGGEQFF
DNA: TGCGCCAGCAGCCACGAGTCTAGCTCGGGGGGTGAGCAGTTCTTC

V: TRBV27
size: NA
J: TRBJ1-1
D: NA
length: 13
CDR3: CASLGRASTEAFF
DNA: TGTGCCAGCCTTGGACGGGCGAGCACTGAAGCTTTCTTT

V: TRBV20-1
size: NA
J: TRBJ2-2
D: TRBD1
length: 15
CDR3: CSARARDRKTGELFF
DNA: TGCAGTGCTAGAGCCCGGGACAGAAAGACCGGGGAGCTGTTTTTT

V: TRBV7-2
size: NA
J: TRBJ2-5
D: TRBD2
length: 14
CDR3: CASSPGGTSVTQYF
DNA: TGTGCCAGCAGCCCCGGGGGGACTAGCGTTACCCAGTACTTC

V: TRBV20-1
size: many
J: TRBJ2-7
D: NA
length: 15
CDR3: CSARPTYLPGYEQYF
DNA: TGCAGTGCTAGGCCAACCTACCTCCCCGGTTACGAGCAGTACTTC

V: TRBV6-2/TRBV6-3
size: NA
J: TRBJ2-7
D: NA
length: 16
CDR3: CASRPLSGAGVYEQYF
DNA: TGTGCCAGCAGGCCGCTGTCGGGAGCTGGTGTCTACGAGCAGTACTTC

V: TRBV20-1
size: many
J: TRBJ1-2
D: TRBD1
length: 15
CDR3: CSAGLGTGPGYGYTF
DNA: TGCAGTGCTGGCCTCGGGACAGGCCCGGGGTATGGCTACACCTTC

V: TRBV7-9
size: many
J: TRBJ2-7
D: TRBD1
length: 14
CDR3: CASSYRTGSHEQYF
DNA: TGTGCCAGCAGCTACCGGACAGGGAGCCACGAGCAGTACTTC

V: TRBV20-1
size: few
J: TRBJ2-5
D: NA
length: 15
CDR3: CSASTSLGSLETQYF
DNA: TGCAGTGCTAGTACTTCTCTGGGAAGTCTAGAGACCCAGTACTTC

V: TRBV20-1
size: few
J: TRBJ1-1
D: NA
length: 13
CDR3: CSASDPGQSEAFF
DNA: TGCAGTGCTAGCGACCCAGGACAGAGTGAAGCTTTCTTT

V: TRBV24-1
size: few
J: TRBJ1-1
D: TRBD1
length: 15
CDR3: CATSDKGQGLTEAFF
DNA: TGTGCCACCAGTGATAAGGGACAGGGGCTAACTGAAGCTTTCTTT

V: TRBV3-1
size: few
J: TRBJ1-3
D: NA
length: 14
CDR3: CASSHAGTGNTIYF
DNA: TGTGCCAGCAGCCATGCAGGGACCGGAAACACCATATATTTT

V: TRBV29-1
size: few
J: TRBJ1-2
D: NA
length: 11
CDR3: CSVSGEGGYTF
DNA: TGCAGCGTCTCCGGGGAGGGTGGCTACACCTTC

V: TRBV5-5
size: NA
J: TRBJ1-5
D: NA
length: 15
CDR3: CASSFSGASNQPQHF
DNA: TGTGCCAGCAGCTTCTCCGGGGCGAGCAATCAGCCCCAGCATTTT

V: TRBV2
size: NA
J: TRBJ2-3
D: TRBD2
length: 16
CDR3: CASSEWTSGTTDTQYF
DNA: TGTGCCAGCAGTGAGTGGACTAGCGGGACCACAGATACGCAGTATTTT

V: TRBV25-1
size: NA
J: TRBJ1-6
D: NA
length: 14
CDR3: CASRETVSNSPLHF
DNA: TGTGCCAGCAGGGAGACAGTATCAAACTCACCCCTCCACTTT

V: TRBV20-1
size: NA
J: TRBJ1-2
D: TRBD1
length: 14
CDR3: CSASNEQGDYGYTF
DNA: TGCAGTGCTAGTAATGAACAGGGGGACTATGGCTACACCTTC

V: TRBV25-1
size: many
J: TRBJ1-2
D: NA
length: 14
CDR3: CASSELAQGNRYTF
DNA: TGTGCCAGCAGTGAACTGGCTCAGGGTAACCGTTACACCTTC